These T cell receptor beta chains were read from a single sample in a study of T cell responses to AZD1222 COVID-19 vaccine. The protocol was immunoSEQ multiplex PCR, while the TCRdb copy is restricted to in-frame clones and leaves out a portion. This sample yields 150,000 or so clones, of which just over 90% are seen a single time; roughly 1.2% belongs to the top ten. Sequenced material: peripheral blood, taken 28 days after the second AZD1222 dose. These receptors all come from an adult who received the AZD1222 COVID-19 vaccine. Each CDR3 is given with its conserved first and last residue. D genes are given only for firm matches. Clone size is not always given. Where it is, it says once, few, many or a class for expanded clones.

TGTGCCAGCAGCGTAGCTGCAGGGAATTCACCCCTCCACTTT | CASSVAAGNSPLHF | TRBV9 | - | TRBJ1-6 | -
TGTGCCATCAGGGCCGCAATGACTAGCGGGAGGGATACGCAGTATTTT | CAIRAAMTSGRDTQYF | TRBV10-3 | - | TRBJ2-3 | TRBD2
TGTGCCAGCAGCTTAAGTGGAGCCGGGACTATGGGCGAGCAGTACTTC | CASSLSGAGTMGEQYF | TRBV11-2 | - | TRBJ2-7 | TRBD2
TGCGCCAGCAGCTTGGATGGCGGGAGTGGTAGTGGCAATGAGCAGTTCTTC | CASSLDGGSGSGNEQFF | TRBV5-1 | - | TRBJ2-1 | TRBD2
TGTGCCACCGGACTAGACTCCTACGAGCAGTACTTC | CATGLDSYEQYF | TRBV18 | - | TRBJ2-7 | TRBD2
TGTGCCAGCAGCCAAGATATTTTCCCAGATACGCAGTATTTT | CASSQDIFPDTQYF | TRBV14 | - | TRBJ2-3 | -
TGTGCCAGCAGCAAATACCGAGAGACAAGTCCCTCTGGAAACACCATATATTTT | CASSKYRETSPSGNTIYF | TRBV21-1 | - | TRBJ1-3 | -
TGCGCCAGCAGCCAACTGGCGGGGCAACAGGATACGCAGTATTTT | CASSQLAGQQDTQYF | TRBV4-3 | - | TRBJ2-3 | -
TGTGCCAGTAGTACAGATGGGACAGCATACAATCAGCCCCAGCATTTT | CASSTDGTAYNQPQHF | TRBV19 | - | TRBJ1-5 | TRBD1
TGTGCCAGCAGTGACAGGGAATCTTCACCCCTCCACTTT | CASSDRESSPLHF | TRBV25-1 | - | TRBJ1-6 | -
TGTGCCAGCAGTTGGACTGGGAACTATGGCTACACCTTC | CASSWTGNYGYTF | TRBV27 | - | TRBJ1-2 | -
TGCGCCAGCAGTGTAGAAAGACCCTTGGCCAACGTCCTGACTTTC | CASSVERPLANVLTF | TRBV5-1 | - | TRBJ2-6 | -
TGCGCCAGCAGCTTGGCCGGCAGCCCCTATGGCTACACCTTC | CASSLAGSPYGYTF | TRBV5-1 | - | TRBJ1-2 | -
TGTGCCAGCAGCGCGGGGGCGTATGTCGGGGAGCTGTTTTTT | CASSAGAYVGELFF | TRBV9 | - | TRBJ2-2 | -
TGCGCCAGCAGCCAAGATATTAGCGCCTCCTACAATGAGCAGTTCTTC | CASSQDISASYNEQFF | TRBV4-1 | - | TRBJ2-1 | -
TGTGCCAGCAGTTACTCGACCAGCCACACTGAAGCTTTCTTT | CASSYSTSHTEAFF | TRBV6-5 | - | TRBJ1-1 | -
TGTGCCAGCAGCTTAGGGGGCACAGATACGCAGTATTTT | CASSLGGTDTQYF | TRBV13 | - | TRBJ2-3 | -
TGTGCCAGTAGTACGGGACAGGGCGGTGTGCTACATGAGCAGTTCTTC | CASSTGQGGVLHEQFF | TRBV19 | - | TRBJ2-1 | TRBD1
TGCGCCAGCAGCCAAGGTCAGGGGGGCACAGATACGCAGTATTTT | CASSQGQGGTDTQYF | TRBV4-1 | - | TRBJ2-3 | TRBD1
TGTGCCAGCAGGAGGACAGGGAAGGGCTACACCTTC | CASRRTGKGYTF | TRBV2 | - | TRBJ1-2 | TRBD1
TGTGCCAGCAGCTTAGTGGTCGGGAATAATTCACCCCTCCACTTT | CASSLVVGNNSPLHF | TRBV11-2 | - | TRBJ1-6 | -
TGTGCCAGCAGCTTGGACTTTCTATGGGCGGGTGGCTACACCTTC | CASSLDFLWAGGYTF | TRBV5-5 | - | TRBJ1-2 | -
TGTGCCAGCAGCCCCTCCTTCGGGAGGGCCTTCTACGAGCAGTACTTC | CASSPSFGRAFYEQYF | TRBV7-9 | once | TRBJ2-7 | TRBD2
TGCGCCAGCAGCTTCGGAGCGGGGGACTACGAGCAGTACTTC | CASSFGAGDYEQYF | TRBV5-1 | - | TRBJ2-7 | TRBD2
TGCGCCAGCAGCTTGGGCTCCCTGAGACAGGGGGATCAGCCCCAGCATTTT | CASSLGSLRQGDQPQHF | TRBV5-1 | - | TRBJ1-5 | TRBD1
TGCGCCAGCAGCCAGCGATTGGGGGACAGGGGGTATGGGGCCAACGTCCTGACTTTC | CASSQRLGDRGYGANVLTF | TRBV4-3 | - | TRBJ2-6 | TRBD1
TGTGCCAGCAGCTTAATGGCGCGGTACAATGAGCAGTTCTTC | CASSLMARYNEQFF | TRBV7-3 | - | TRBJ2-1 | -
TGCAGCGTTGGGGGGACAGGGGGGTACGAGCAGTACTTC | CSVGGTGGYEQYF | TRBV29-1 | - | TRBJ2-7 | TRBD1
TGTGCCAGCACCACCCATTGGGTGAGCTCCTACAATGAGCAGTTCTTC | CASTTHWVSSYNEQFF | TRBV7-2 | - | TRBJ2-1 | -
TGTGCCAGCTCACCACAACGTTCGGGAGAGCAGTACTTC | CASSPQRSGEQYF | TRBV18 | - | TRBJ2-7 | -
TGTGCCAGCAGCCAAGTGGGGGACGGGGGGTACCAAGAGACCCAGTACTTC | CASSQVGDGGYQETQYF | TRBV3-1/TRBV3-2 | - | TRBJ2-5 | TRBD2
TGTGCCAGCAGGAACCGGGACAGGGGGTCAAGTGGGACCCAGTACTTC | CASRNRDRGSSGTQYF | TRBV3-1/TRBV3-2 | - | TRBJ2-5 | TRBD1
TGTGCCAGCAGTAAGGACAGGGGGCACAATCAGCCCCAGCATTTT | CASSKDRGHNQPQHF | TRBV2 | - | TRBJ1-5 | TRBD1
TGCGCCAGCAGCTTTCACGATAACACTGAAGCTTTCTTT | CASSFHDNTEAFF | TRBV5-1 | - | TRBJ1-1 | -
TGTGCCAGTAGGAGGGTGACAGGTTTCCAAGAGACCCAGTACTTC | CASRRVTGFQETQYF | TRBV19 | - | TRBJ2-5 | -
TGTGCCAGCGCGGGGGGAGCCTACAATGAGCAGTTCTTC | CASAGGAYNEQFF | TRBV7-2 | - | TRBJ2-1 | TRBD2
TGTGCCAGCAGAGGGTTGCCCGCTGGGGCCAACGTCCTGACTTTC | CASRGLPAGANVLTF | TRBV6-5 | - | TRBJ2-6 | -
TGTGCCAGCAGCCTCGGCCCTCCAAACATTCAGTACTTC | CASSLGPPNIQYF | TRBV3-1/TRBV3-2 | - | TRBJ2-4 | -
TGTGCCAGCAGCTGGGGACAGGGGGGCGAGCAGTACTTC | CASSWGQGGEQYF | TRBV3-1/TRBV3-2 | - | TRBJ2-7 | TRBD1
TGTGCCCTAAAGACAGGGTCTGAAGCTAATGAAAAACTGTTTTTT | CALKTGSEANEKLFF | TRBV25-1 | - | TRBJ1-4 | TRBD1
TGTGCCAGTACCTCCAGCAAGCGAAATCAGCCCCAGCATTTT | CASTSSKRNQPQHF | TRBV19 | - | TRBJ1-5 | -
TGTGCCAGCACTGGCGGGAGGGGCACAGATACGCAGTATTTT | CASTGGRGTDTQYF | TRBV3-1/TRBV3-2 | - | TRBJ2-3 | TRBD2
TGTGCCAGCAGCGTCGCCACTGAAGCTTTCTTT | CASSVATEAFF | TRBV2 | - | TRBJ1-1 | -
TGTGCCAGCAGCTTGGGGACTCTTGGATCCCAAGAGACCCAGTACTTC | CASSLGTLGSQETQYF | TRBV11-3 | - | TRBJ2-5 | -
TGTGCCACCAGCAGAGATAGGGTGCAGGGGTACGAGCAGTACTTC | CATSRDRVQGYEQYF | TRBV15 | - | TRBJ2-7 | -